In its sample, the clone carrying this T cell receptor (beta chain) was seen once. Data came from immunoSEQ multiplex PCR; TCRdb stores just in-frame clones and leaves some out. This sample has approximately 150,000 clones; about 94% occur once, and the top ten carry about 0.64%. The entry originates in a study of control samples from healthy donors and cancer patients. Deletions cut 7 bases from V and 1 base from J, with 10 bases between. Per germline, CDR1 MNHEY and CDR2 SVGAGI. CDR3 length equals 13 residues. The specimen was blood. The chain couples TRBV6-5 to TRBJ1-2, with D perhaps TRBD1 (6 bases). This receptor was obtained from a woman aged 25 to 45 in good health. CDR3 region: CASTMGHNYGYTF. In nucleotides, the CDR3 is TGTGCCAGCACCATGGGACATAACTATGGCTACACCTTC.